The source of this TCR beta chain is a study of memory B cells and T cells in multiple sclerosis. This table comes from immunoSEQ multiplex PCR, and its TCRdb copy is limited to in-frame clones, with some not included. This sample has over 35,000 clones, with over 75% found just once. On this clone itself: Its antigen is unidentified.

CFSE-dim autoproliferating and CFSE-high non-proliferating T cells from unstimulated culture were sequenced separately. Replicate wells were pooled after 6 to 8 days of stimulus-free culture of roughly 5x10^7 CFSE-labeled PBMCs. The sequenced sample was PBMCs from blood kept in culture. The TCR originated in a human donor with multiple sclerosis.

CDR3 nucleotide sequence: TGTGCCAGCAGCCCCCTCCCAGGACAGAACCCTAATGGCTACACCTTC. It specifies CASSPLPGQNPNGYTF. V usage is TRBV9 and J usage is TRBJ1-2, with D perhaps TRBD1 (6 bases). The CDR3 loop spans 16 amino acids. V was cut by 4 bases and J by 6 bases, with 22 bases left in between. The germline V gene has CDR1 SGDLS and CDR2 YYNGEE.